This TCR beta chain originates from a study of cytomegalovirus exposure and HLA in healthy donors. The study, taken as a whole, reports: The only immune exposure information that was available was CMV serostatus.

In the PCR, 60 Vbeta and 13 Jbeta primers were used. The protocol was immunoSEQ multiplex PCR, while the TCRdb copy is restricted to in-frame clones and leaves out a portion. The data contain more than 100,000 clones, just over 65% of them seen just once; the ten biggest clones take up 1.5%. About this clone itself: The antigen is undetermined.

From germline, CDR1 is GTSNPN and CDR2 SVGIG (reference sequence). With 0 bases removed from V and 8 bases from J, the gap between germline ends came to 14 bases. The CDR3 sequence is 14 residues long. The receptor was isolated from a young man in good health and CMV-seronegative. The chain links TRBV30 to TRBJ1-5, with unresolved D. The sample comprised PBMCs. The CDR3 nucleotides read TGTGCCTGGAGTGTAGCGGCCTTTGATGAGCCCCAGCATTTT. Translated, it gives CAWSVAAFDEPQHF.